This T cell receptor (beta chain) was identified during a study of blood T cells in healthy people across ages. Study-wide points: Because sorting was not performed, PBMCs prevented conclusive naive versus antigen-experienced comparison. As age increased, TCR beta diversity per million T cells fell in a roughly linear fashion.

Germline-derived CDR1 and CDR2 are MNHEY and SVGEGT. Trimming took 0 bases from V and 6 from J, leaving 7 bases between them. This CDR3 has 13 amino acids. Through a sample-barcoded 5' primer and a J-beta primer mix, a second PCR was run for roughly 6 to 11 cycles. A 12-random-nucleotide template-switch adaptor tagged each cDNA molecule. TCRdb used MiXCR to reprocess the 5' RACE reads, holding one entry per CDR3 protein. The data show 1.2 million to 1.5 million distinct CDR3 sequences, approximately 59% seen once. With regard to this clonotype: Its antigen is still unknown.

Extractions gave at least 5 micrograms of total RNA per sample. The sequenced sample was blood. The gene calls are TRBV6-2 or TRBV6-3 and TRBJ2-3; D is uncertain. The source of this sequence is a man between 18 and 35 years old in good health. CDR3 coding DNA: TGTGCCAGCAGTTACTCCCGCCCCGATACGCAGTATTTT. This sequence encodes CASSYSRPDTQYF.